Following are 14 T cell receptor beta chains from one sample sequenced in a study of blood T cell repertoires in COVID-19. TCRdb's copy holds only in-frame clones and misses some; the assay was immunoSEQ multiplex PCR. The data show about 190,000 clones, roughly nine tenths seen once. The specimen sequenced was PBMCs or T cells enriched from blood (not recorded which). The receptors were sampled from a woman aged 40-49 years in a cohort exposed to, infected with or recovered from COVID-19 (not recorded which).

The chain carries TRBV11-2 and TRBJ2-5, with TRBD1 identical over 9 bases. The length of the CDR3 is 16 residues. V shed 3 bases, J shed 0 bases, and the junction held 5 bases outside the gene matches. CDR1 and CDR2 (germline): SGHAT, FQNNGV. Here the CDR3 DNA reads TGTGCCAGCAGCTTCCGGACAGGGGAGTACCAAGAGACCCAGTACTTC. Its translation is CASSFRTGEYQETQYF.

J is TRBJ1-1 and V is TRBV29-1; perhaps TRBD1 as D (6 bases). The CDR3 contains 14 residues. Trimming took off 2 bases at V and 8 bases at J, with 18 bases between the two ends. CDR1 SQVTM and CDR2 ANQGSEA come from the germline V gene. The CDR3 DNA sequence: TGCAGCGTTGAATCGGCAGGGGCCCCCCTCGAAGCTTTCTTT. Protein product: CSVESAGAPLEAFF. Full variable domain (missing parts from reference TRBV29-1 and TRBJ1-1): SAVISQKPSRDICQRGTSLTIQCQVDSQVTMMFWYRQQPGQSLTLIATANQGSEATYESGFVIDKFPISRPNLTFSTLTVSNMSPEDSSIYLCSVESAGAPLEAFFGQGTRLTVV.

This chain uses TRBV5-1 with TRBJ1-2, with 7 nucleotides matching TRBD1. The junction had 5 bases not matched to a gene; V was cut back by 4 bases and J by 2 bases. The CDR3 extends over 14 amino acids. Germline V gives CDR1 SGHRS, CDR2 YFSETQ. The CDR3 region is CASSVQGNNYGYTF. The CDR3 bases are TGCGCCAGCAGCGTACAGGGGAACAACTATGGCTACACCTTC. Filled out from reference TRBV5-1 and TRBJ1-2, the complete variable domain reads KAGVTQTPRYLIKTRGQQVTLSCSPISGHRSVSWYQQTPGQGLQFLFEYFSETQRNKGNFPGRFSGRQFSNSRSEMNVSTLELGDSALYLCASSVQGNNYGYTFGSGTRLTVV.

This chain uses TRBV20-1 with TRBJ1-1; TRBD1 aligns across 11 bases. Losses at the gene ends were 0 bases for V and 14 bases for J; bases not matched to a gene: 2. Germline CDR1 DFQATT, CDR2 SNEGSKA (reference sequence). There are 11 residues in the CDR3. The CDR3 nucleotides are TGCAGTGCTAGAGACGGGACAGGGGGGTTCTTT. Protein product: CSARDGTGGFF.

This clone has more than one count but fewer than ten. Mismatch with germline at one junction end may stem from a read error. This chain uses TRBV7-2 with TRBJ1-5; no clear D gene. This CDR3 has 15 residues. Germline V lookup: CDR1 SGHTA, CDR2 FQGNSA. The CDR3 nucleotides are TGTGCCAGCAGCTCTTCCGGACCTAGCTATCAGCCCCAGCATTTT. Its translation is CASSSSGPSYQPQHF.

The chain recombines TRBV24-1 with TRBJ2-2, with D possibly TRBD1 on 6 matching bases. V was pared by 3 bases and J by 7 bases, with 11 bases between. The CDR3 is 14 amino acids. The germline V gene has CDR1 KGHDR and CDR2 SFDVKD. CDR3 sequence reads: CATSDTGWVGELFF. Written as DNA, the CDR3 is TGTGCCACCAGTGATACAGGGTGGGTCGGGGAGCTGTTTTTT.

The J gene is TRBJ2-1, the V gene TRBV7-9; 7 bases are shared with TRBD2. J was trimmed by 6 bases and V by 8 bases; bases with no gene match: 7. The CDR3 is 13 residues long. Germline CDR1 is SEHNR and CDR2 is FQNEAQ (reference sequence). Written as DNA, the CDR3 is TGTGCCAGCTCCGAGGGAGGGTTCAATGAGCAGTTCTTC. Its protein is CASSEGGFNEQFF.

The chain recombines TRBV24-1 with TRBJ2-2, with 8 bases identical to TRBD2. CDR3 length equals 17 residues. The V gene end was trimmed by 4 bases and the J gene end by 6 bases; junction bases not matched to a gene: 12. Germline V gives CDR1 KGHDR, CDR2 SFDVKD. The CDR3 sequence: CATSERTSERGSGELFF. DNA of the CDR3: TGTGCCACCAGTGAACGTACTAGCGAGCGGGGGTCCGGGGAGCTGTTTTTT.

V gene TRBV6-5 combines with J gene TRBJ2-5, with D perhaps TRBD2 (5 bases). The CDR3 contains 13 residues. The V gene's germline CDR1 is MNHEY and CDR2 SVGAGI. Trimming took off 8 bases at V and 7 bases at J, with 17 bases between the two ends. The CDR3 is CASVEVASVTQYF. DNA for the CDR3: TGTGCCAGCGTGGAGGTGGCCTCCGTGACCCAGTACTTC.

V usage is TRBV13 and J usage is TRBJ1-5; TRBD1 is a possible D gene (6 bases). The CDR3 is 15 residues long. V lost 4 bases and J 0 bases, leaving 10 bases between the germline ends. CDR1 is PRHDT, CDR2 FYEKMQ, per germline (reference sequence). CDR3 amino acids: CASSSKQGSNQPQHF. DNA for the CDR3: TGTGCCAGCAGCTCCAAACAGGGTAGCAATCAGCCCCAGCATTTT.

CDR3 amino acids: CATSELQGPTGNTIYF. The CDR3 region has the DNA TGTGCCACCAGTGAGTTACAGGGTCCTACTGGAAACACCATATATTTT. The chain employs TRBV24-1 and TRBJ1-3; perhaps TRBD1 as D (6 bases). Trimming removed 4 bases at V and 2 bases at J, with 14 bases between. The germline V gene encodes CDR1 KGHDR and CDR2 SFDVKD. This CDR3 contains 16 residues.

The J gene is TRBJ2-1, the V gene TRBV4-1; D might be TRBD2 (5 bases). In germline, CDR1 is MGHRA, CDR2 YSYEKL. V lost 4 bases and J lost 0, with 16 bases in between. The CDR3 covers 17 residues. Here the CDR3 reads CASSRTTTGSSYNEQFF. DNA of the CDR3: TGCGCCAGCAGCCGAACTACTACTGGGAGCTCCTACAATGAGCAGTTCTTC.

The chain recombines TRBV11-2 with TRBJ2-5; the D gene is possibly TRBD2 (5 bases). The CDR3 is 13 amino acids. CDR1 is SGHAT and CDR2 is FQNNGV in the germline V gene. Trimming left V 5 bases short and J 2 bases short, with 9 bases between. The CDR3 coding sequence is TGTGCCAGCAGCCCAGACTATCAAGAGACCCAGTACTTC. Protein sequence: CASSPDYQETQYF.

The CDR3 protein is CASSLRTGGWTEAFF. The CDR3 region has the DNA TGTGCCAGCAGTTTGAGGACAGGAGGGTGGACTGAAGCTTTCTTT. V gene TRBV27 combines with J gene TRBJ1-1, with TRBD1 matching 7 bases. The germline V gene has CDR1 MNHEY and CDR2 SMNVEV (reference sequence). The CDR3 consists of 15 residues. V lost 3 bases and J lost 5; bases outside the gene matches: 9.